This TCR beta chain originates from a study of cytomegalovirus exposure and HLA in healthy donors. This clone was detected only once. Its specificity is not known. Study results and caveats: The study flagged around 160 TCR beta chains as cytomegalovirus-associated. Testing in vitro showed a few CMV-associated chains specific for CMV antigens. The analysis excluded some indistinguishable V segments, including TRBV6-2 and TRBV6-3.

Though probably carrying unrecorded immune exposures, donors were nominally healthy at sampling. The V end lost 6 bases, the J end lost 8 bases, and 25 bases lay between the germline ends. This CDR3 comprises 16 residues. Germline V CDR1 and CDR2: SNHLY, FYNNEI. Primers for the PCR totalled 60 Vbeta and 13 Jbeta. Produced via immunoSEQ multiplex PCR; TCRdb's table is partial and in-frame only. The sample consists of around 300,000 clones, roughly 90% of them appearing once. The chain links TRBV2 to TRBJ1-2; weak D call: TRBD1 (5 bases). Sequencing was carried out using PBMCs. The clonotype originates from a woman younger than 35 in good health and CMV-seronegative. Here the CDR3 DNA reads TGTGCCAGCAGCGGGGGGTCGGCCACAACCTTGGGGGGCTACACCTTC. Translation: CASSGGSATTLGGYTF. Drawing the rest from reference TRBV2 and TRBJ1-2, the complete variable domain is EPEVTQTPSHQVTQMGQEVILRCVPISNHLYFYWYRQILGQKVEFLVSFYNNEISEKSEIFDDQFSVERPDGSNFTLKIRSTKLEDSAMYFCASSGGSATTLGGYTFGSGTRLTVV.